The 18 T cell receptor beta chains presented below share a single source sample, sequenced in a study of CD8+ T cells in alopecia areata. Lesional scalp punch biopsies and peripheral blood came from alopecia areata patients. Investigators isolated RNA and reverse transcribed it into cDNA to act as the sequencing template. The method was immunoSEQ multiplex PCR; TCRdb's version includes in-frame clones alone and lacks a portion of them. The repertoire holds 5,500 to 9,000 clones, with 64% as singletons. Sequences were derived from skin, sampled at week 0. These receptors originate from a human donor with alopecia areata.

DNA for the CDR3: TGTGCCAGCAGTCCCGGGACAGGGTTCGGGTCCTACGAGCAGTACTTC. It specifies CASSPGTGFGSYEQYF. The chain couples TRBV2 to TRBJ2-7; 9 nucleotides line up with TRBD1. In germline, CDR1 is SNHLY, CDR2 FYNNEI. V dropped 5 bases and J dropped 1; count of bases not matched to a gene: 9. CDR3 length: 16 residues.

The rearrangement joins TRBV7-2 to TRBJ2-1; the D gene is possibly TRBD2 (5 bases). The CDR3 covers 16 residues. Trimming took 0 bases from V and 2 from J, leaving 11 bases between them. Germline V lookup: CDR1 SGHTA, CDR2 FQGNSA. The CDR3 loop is CASSLARTRPYNEQFF. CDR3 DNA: TGTGCCAGCAGCTTAGCGCGAACTAGGCCCTACAATGAGCAGTTCTTC.

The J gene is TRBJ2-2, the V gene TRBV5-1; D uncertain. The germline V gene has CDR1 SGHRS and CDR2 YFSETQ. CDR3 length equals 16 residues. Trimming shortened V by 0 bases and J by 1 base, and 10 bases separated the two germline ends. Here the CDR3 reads CASSLDKAGNTGELFF. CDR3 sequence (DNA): TGCGCCAGCAGCTTGGACAAGGCAGGGAACACCGGGGAGCTGTTTTTT.

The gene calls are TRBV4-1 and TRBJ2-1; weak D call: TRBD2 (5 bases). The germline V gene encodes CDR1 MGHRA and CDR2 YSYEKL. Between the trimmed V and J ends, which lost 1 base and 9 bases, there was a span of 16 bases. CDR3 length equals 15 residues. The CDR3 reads CASSQGLAESGEQFF. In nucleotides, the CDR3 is TGCGCCAGCAGCCAAGGTCTAGCAGAAAGTGGTGAGCAGTTCTTC.

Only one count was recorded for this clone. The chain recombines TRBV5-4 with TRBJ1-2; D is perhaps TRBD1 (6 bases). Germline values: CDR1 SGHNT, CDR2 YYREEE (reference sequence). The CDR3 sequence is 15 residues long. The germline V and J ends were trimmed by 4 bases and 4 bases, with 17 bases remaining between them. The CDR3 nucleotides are TGTGCCAGCAGCCCCCGGGGGGGCGCTGGCTATGGCTACACCTTC. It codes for CASSPRGGAGYGYTF.

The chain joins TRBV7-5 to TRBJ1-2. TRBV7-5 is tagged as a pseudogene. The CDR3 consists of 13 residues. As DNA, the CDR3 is TGTGCCAGCAGCCCACAGGGAGGCGATGGCTACACCTTC. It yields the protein CASSPQGGDGYTF.

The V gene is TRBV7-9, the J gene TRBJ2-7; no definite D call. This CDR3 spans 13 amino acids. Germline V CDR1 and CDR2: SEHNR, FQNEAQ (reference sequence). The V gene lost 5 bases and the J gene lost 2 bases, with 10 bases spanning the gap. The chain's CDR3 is CASSVFGTYEQYF. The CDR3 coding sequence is TGTGCCAGCAGCGTATTTGGGACCTACGAGCAGTACTTC.

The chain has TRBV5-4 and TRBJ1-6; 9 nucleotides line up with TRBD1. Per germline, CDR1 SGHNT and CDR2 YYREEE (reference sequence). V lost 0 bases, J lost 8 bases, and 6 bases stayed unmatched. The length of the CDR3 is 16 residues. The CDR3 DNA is TGTGCCAGCAGCTTGGGGGACAGGGAGGGGGATTCACCCCTCCACTTT. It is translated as CASSLGDREGDSPLHF.

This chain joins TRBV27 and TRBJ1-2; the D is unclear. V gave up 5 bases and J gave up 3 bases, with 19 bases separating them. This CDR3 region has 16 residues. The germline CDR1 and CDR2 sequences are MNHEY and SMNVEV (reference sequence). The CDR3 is CASSPLGGPYDYGYTF. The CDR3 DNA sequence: TGTGCCAGCAGTCCGTTAGGAGGGCCCTATGACTATGGCTACACCTTC.

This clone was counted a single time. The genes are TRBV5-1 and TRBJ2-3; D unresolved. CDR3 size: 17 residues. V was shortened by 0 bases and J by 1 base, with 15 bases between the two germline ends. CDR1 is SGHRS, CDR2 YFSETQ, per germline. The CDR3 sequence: CASSLARVVLGTDTQYF. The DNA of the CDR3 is TGCGCCAGCAGCTTGGCTAGAGTTGTATTGGGCACAGATACGCAGTATTTT.

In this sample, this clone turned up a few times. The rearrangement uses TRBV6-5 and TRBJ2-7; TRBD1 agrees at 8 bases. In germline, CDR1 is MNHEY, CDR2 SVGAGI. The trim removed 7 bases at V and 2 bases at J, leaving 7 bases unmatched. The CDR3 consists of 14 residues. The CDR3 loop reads CASTLTGGPYEQYF. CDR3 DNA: TGTGCCAGCACCCTAACAGGGGGGCCCTACGAGCAGTACTTC.

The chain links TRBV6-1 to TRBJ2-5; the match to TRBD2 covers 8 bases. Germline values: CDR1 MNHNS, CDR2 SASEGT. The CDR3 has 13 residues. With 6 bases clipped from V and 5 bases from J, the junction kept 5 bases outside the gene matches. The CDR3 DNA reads TGTGCCAGCAGCCGGGGGGGCGGGGAGACCCAGTACTTC. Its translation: CASSRGGGETQYF.

This chain's CDR3 is CASIGQGPFSSYNEQFF. The CDR3 bases are TGTGCCAGTATCGGGCAGGGGCCCTTTTCCTCCTACAATGAGCAGTTCTTC. The chain employs TRBV19 and TRBJ2-1, with D maybe TRBD1 (6 bases). The CDR3 is 17 residues long. V was shortened by 7 bases and J by 0 bases, with 19 bases between the two germline ends. The germline V gene has CDR1 LNHDA and CDR2 SQIVND (reference sequence). The complete variable domain, with remaining parts taken from reference TRBV19 and TRBJ2-1, reads DGGITQSPKYLFRKEGQNVTLSCEQNLNHDAMYWYRQDPGQGLRLIYYSQIVNDFQKGDIAEGYSVSREKKESFPLTVTSAQKNPTAFYLCASIGQGPFSSYNEQFFGPGTRLTVL.

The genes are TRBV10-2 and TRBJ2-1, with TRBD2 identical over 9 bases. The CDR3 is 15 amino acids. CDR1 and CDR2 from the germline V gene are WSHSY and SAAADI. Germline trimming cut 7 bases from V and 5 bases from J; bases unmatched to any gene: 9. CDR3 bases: TGCGCCAGCACCCCGACTAGCGGAGGACACAATGAGCAGTTCTTC. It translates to CASTPTSGGHNEQFF.

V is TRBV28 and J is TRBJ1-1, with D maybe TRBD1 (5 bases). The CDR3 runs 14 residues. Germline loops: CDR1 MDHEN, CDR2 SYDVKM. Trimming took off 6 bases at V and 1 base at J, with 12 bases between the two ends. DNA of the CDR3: TGTGCCAGCAGGCGGGGGGGAACGAACACTGAAGCTTTCTTT. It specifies CASRRGGTNTEAFF.

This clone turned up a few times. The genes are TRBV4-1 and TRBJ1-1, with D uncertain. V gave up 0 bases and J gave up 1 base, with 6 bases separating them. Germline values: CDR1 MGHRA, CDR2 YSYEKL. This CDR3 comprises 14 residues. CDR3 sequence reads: CASSQETANTEAFF. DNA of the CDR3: TGCGCCAGCAGCCAAGAAACAGCGAACACTGAAGCTTTCTTT.

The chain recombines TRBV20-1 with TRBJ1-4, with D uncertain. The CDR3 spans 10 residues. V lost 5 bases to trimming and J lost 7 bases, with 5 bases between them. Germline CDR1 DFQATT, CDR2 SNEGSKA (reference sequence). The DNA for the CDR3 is TGCAGTGCTCGTGCTGAAAAACTGTTTTTT. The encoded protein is CSARAEKLFF.

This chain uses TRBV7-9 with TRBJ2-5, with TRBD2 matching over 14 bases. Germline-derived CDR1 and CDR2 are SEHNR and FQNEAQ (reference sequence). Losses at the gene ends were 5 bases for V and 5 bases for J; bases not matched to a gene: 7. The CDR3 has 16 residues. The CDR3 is CASSATSGGVSETQYF. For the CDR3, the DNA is TGTGCCAGCAGCGCGACTAGCGGGGGGGTTTCCGAGACCCAGTACTTC.